These 27 T cell receptor beta chains were all obtained from the same sample, sequenced in a study of OX40 agonist ivuxolimab in advanced cancers. Produced via immunoSEQ multiplex PCR; TCRdb's table is partial and in-frame only. The sample consists of about 58,000 clones, roughly 80% of them appearing once. Here the sequenced sample was CD4+ or CD8+ T cells sorted from blood, taken in a trial of the OX40 agonist ivuxolimab. The source is an adult with an advanced solid tumor such as melanoma, head and neck, liver or kidney cancer.

J is TRBJ2-3 and V is TRBV5-4, with 7 nucleotides matching TRBD2. J gave up 6 bases and V 4 bases, and 11 bases lay outside the gene matches. Germline V gene lookup returns CDR1 SGHNT and CDR2 YYREEE (reference sequence). The CDR3 length is 15 residues. This chain's CDR3 is CASSPGAGSSDTQYF. DNA of the CDR3: TGTGCCAGCAGCCCGGGAGCGGGAAGCTCGGATACGCAGTATTTT.

J is TRBJ2-1 and V is TRBV9, with D perhaps matching TRBD2 (6 bases). In germline, CDR1 is SGDLS, CDR2 YYNGEE. This CDR3 has 13 amino acids. With 8 bases removed from V and 9 bases from J, the gap between germline ends came to 18 bases. CDR3 sequence: CARPRTILSEQFF. CDR3 DNA sequence: TGTGCCAGGCCACGGACTATTCTGTCTGAGCAGTTCTTC.

The rearrangement links TRBV7-8 to TRBJ2-5, with 7 bases matching TRBD2. The V gene's germline CDR1 is SGHVS and CDR2 FQNEAQ. The CDR3 loop spans 14 amino acids. V was clipped by 3 bases and J by 5 bases; unmatched bases: 6. CDR3 in amino acids: CASSFTGGRETQYF. The CDR3 coding sequence is TGTGCCAGCAGCTTTACCGGGGGGAGGGAGACCCAGTACTTC.

V gene TRBV6-1 combines with J gene TRBJ1-2, with a tentative D call TRBD1 (5 bases). Germline V CDR1 and CDR2: MNHNS, SASEGT. This CDR3 contains 14 residues. V lost 7 bases and J 6 bases, leaving 18 bases between the germline ends. The CDR3, as DNA: TGTGCCAGCACTCCCGTCGGGGGTCGGAATGGCTACACCTTC. Its translation: CASTPVGGRNGYTF.

The gene calls are TRBV6-1 and TRBJ1-1; unclear D gene. Germline CDR1 is MNHNS and CDR2 is SASEGT. Trimming stripped 7 bases from V and 6 bases from J, with 12 bases between. The CDR3 is made up of 12 amino acids. The DNA of the CDR3 is TGTGCCAGCAAGGAGGGTTGGTCTGAAGCTTTCTTT. Protein sequence: CASKEGWSEAFF.

A few counts support this clone. V and J are TRBV7-2 and TRBJ2-3; D perhaps matches TRBD1 (6 bases). Trimming took off 6 bases at V and 10 bases at J, with 17 bases between the two ends. Germline CDR1 is SGHTA and CDR2 is FQGNSA. This CDR3 spans 13 amino acids. CDR3 loop: CASRPDPQGPQYF. CDR3 sequence (DNA): TGTGCCAGCAGACCCGATCCACAGGGCCCGCAGTATTTT. Looking up the rest from reference TRBV7-2 and TRBJ2-3 gives the full variable domain: GAGVSQSPSNKVTEKGKDVELRCDPISGHTALYWYRQSLGQGLEFLIYFQGNSAPDKSGLPSDRFSAERTGGSVSTLTIQRTQQEDSAVYLCASRPDPQGPQYFGPGTRLTVL.

The V and J genes are TRBV25-1 and TRBJ1-1, with TRBD1 as a possible D gene (5 bases). The germline CDR1 and CDR2 sequences are MGHDK and SYGVNS. The CDR3 has 12 residues. Trimming removed 2 bases at V and 8 bases at J, with 9 bases between. This chain's CDR3 is CASSERGAEAFF. In nucleotides, the CDR3 is TGTGCCAGCAGTGAAAGAGGGGCGGAAGCTTTCTTT.

The chain joins TRBV28 to TRBJ2-5, with TRBD2 identical over 10 bases. Germline CDR1 and CDR2: MDHEN and SYDVKM. V was clipped by 6 bases and J by 5 bases; unmatched bases: 6. This CDR3 is 14 amino acids long. The CDR3: CASRSGGAGETQYF. CDR3 coding DNA: TGTGCCAGCAGAAGCGGGGGGGCCGGGGAGACCCAGTACTTC.

V usage is TRBV6-6 and J usage is TRBJ2-7; 10 bases align to TRBD2. In germline, CDR1 is MNHNY, CDR2 SVGAGI (reference sequence). This CDR3 spans 15 amino acids. With 7 bases clipped from V and 2 bases from J, the junction kept 8 bases outside the gene matches. The CDR3 loop is CASNLGLAVTYEQYF. DNA for the CDR3: TGTGCCAGCAACCTTGGACTAGCGGTCACCTACGAGCAGTACTTC.

The V call is TRBV6-1, the J call TRBJ1-3; D unresolved. The CDR3 has 15 amino acids. Deletions cut 1 base from V and 4 bases from J, with 11 bases between. CDR1 MNHNS and CDR2 SASEGT come from the germline V gene. In nucleotides, the CDR3 is TGTGCCAGCAGTGAAGGAGCGGGTACGGGAAACACCATATATTTT. This encodes CASSEGAGTGNTIYF.

The CDR3 bases are TGTGCCACCAAATTGAGTCAGATGGATGAAAAACTGTTTTTT. Translated, it gives CATKLSQMDEKLFF. The rearrangement uses TRBV27 and TRBJ1-4, with D hard to call. V was clipped by 10 bases and J by 6 bases, with 18 bases between them. The CDR3 is 14 amino acids. Germline lookup yields CDR1 MNHEY and CDR2 SMNVEV (reference sequence).

The chain employs TRBV7-9 and TRBJ2-2; D remains unclear. Trimming took off 7 bases at V and 4 bases at J, with 19 bases between the two ends. CDR1 SEHNR and CDR2 FQNEAQ come from the germline V gene (reference sequence). The CDR3 loop spans 16 amino acids. This chain's CDR3 is CASTPPGGEATGELFF. The CDR3 region has the DNA TGTGCCAGCACCCCTCCTGGCGGCGAGGCCACCGGGGAGCTGTTTTTT.

The chain is built from TRBV15 and TRBJ1-3; TRBD1 agrees at 8 bases. The CDR3 totals 15 residues. Per germline, CDR1 LNHNV and CDR2 YYDKDF (reference sequence). J gave up 2 bases and V 5 bases, and 5 bases lay outside the gene matches. In DNA, the CDR3 is TGTGCCACCAGCCGTCAGGGGGCTGCTGGAAACACCATATATTTT. Translation gives CATSRQGAAGNTIYF. Combining the CDR3 with reference TRBV15 and TRBJ1-3 gives the whole variable domain DAMVIQNPRYQVTQFGKPVTLSCSQTLNHNVMYWYQQKSSQAPKLLFHYYDKDFNNEADTPDNFQSRRPNTSFCFLDIRSPGLGDTAMYLCATSRQGAAGNTIYFGEGSWLTVV.

The V call is TRBV19, the J call TRBJ1-2, with D unresolved. This CDR3 comprises 15 residues. The germline gives CDR1 LNHDA, CDR2 SQIVND (reference sequence). The V end lost 4 bases, the J end lost 0 bases, and 12 bases lay between the germline ends. The CDR3 DNA sequence: TGTGCCAGTAGTACCACCGGGAACCCTAACTATGGCTACACCTTC. Translation: CASSTTGNPNYGYTF.

The table lists this clone with a count of one. The chain links TRBV15 to TRBJ1-4; 8 positions match TRBD1. The CDR3 runs to 18 residues. The germline CDR1 and CDR2 sequences are LNHNV and YYDKDF (reference sequence). Trimming took 0 bases from V and 0 from J; bases not matched to a gene: 6. In nucleotides, the CDR3 is TGTGCCACCAGCAGAGAAGGGACAGGCTATGCAACTAATGAAAAACTGTTTTTT. It specifies CATSREGTGYATNEKLFF.

The V gene is TRBV6-5, the J gene TRBJ1-5; D is unclear. CDR1 and CDR2 from the germline V gene are MNHEY and SVGAGI. V lost 6 bases and J lost 0, with 9 bases in between. The CDR3 extends over 14 amino acids. CDR3 loop: CASSQGNSNQPQHF. Written as DNA, the CDR3 is TGTGCCAGCAGCCAAGGGAATAGCAATCAGCCCCAGCATTTT.

The rearrangement uses TRBV28 and TRBJ1-5; 7 bases are a match to TRBD1. The CDR3 is 14 residues long. V shed 6 bases and J 7 bases; nucleotides not matched to a gene: 9. Germline CDR1 and CDR2: MDHEN and SYDVKM. The CDR3 region is CASRVRTGGQPQHF. The CDR3 DNA reads as TGTGCCAGCAGAGTAAGGACAGGAGGGCAGCCCCAGCATTTT.

CDR3 region: CAITDGQGTDTQYF. DNA of the CDR3: TGTGCCATCACCGATGGACAGGGCACAGATACGCAGTATTTT. The V and J genes are TRBV10-3 and TRBJ2-3; 7 bases fit TRBD1. Germline loops: CDR1 ENHRY, CDR2 SYGVKD. V lost 7 bases and J lost 1; bases outside the gene matches: 5. This CDR3 comprises 14 residues.

The rearrangement joins TRBV11-3 to TRBJ2-1; 7 positions agree with TRBD2. The germline V gene has CDR1 SGHNT and CDR2 YENEEA. The V and J ends lost 4 bases and 4 bases, in that order; junction bases with no gene match: 10. The CDR3 totals 16 residues. CDR3 sequence reads: CASSSSRGDHYNEQFF. CDR3 nucleotide sequence: TGTGCCAGCAGCTCCAGCCGGGGGGATCATTACAATGAGCAGTTCTTC.

The chain couples TRBV11-3 to TRBJ2-7, with D perhaps being TRBD1 or TRBD2 (5 bases each). Germline CDR1 is SGHNT and CDR2 is YENEEA. V lost 5 bases and J lost 0, with 14 bases in between. The CDR3 runs to 15 residues. The chain's CDR3 is CASSPGTVNSYEQYF. The DNA for the CDR3 is TGTGCCAGCAGCCCCGGGACGGTGAACTCCTACGAGCAGTACTTC.

This rearrangement joins TRBV6-1 to TRBJ2-3; no definite D call. V was clipped by 4 bases and J by 0 bases, with 2 bases between them. CDR3 length: 12 amino acids. CDR1 is MNHNS and CDR2 is SASEGT in the germline V gene. The CDR3 spells CASSASTDTQYF. CDR3 DNA: TGTGCCAGCAGTGCGAGCACAGATACGCAGTATTTT.

V and J are TRBV11-1 and TRBJ2-2; 10 nucleotides line up with TRBD2. This CDR3 contains 14 residues. Losses at the gene ends were 5 bases for V and 7 bases for J; bases not matched to a gene: 4. Germline CDR1 is SGHAT and CDR2 is FQDESV (reference sequence). This CDR3 reads CASSASGGDGELFF. As DNA, the CDR3 is TGTGCCAGCAGCGCCAGCGGGGGGGACGGGGAGCTGTTTTTT.

Within the sample, this clone is medium-sized. The chain has TRBV29-1 and TRBJ1-2, with D perhaps TRBD1 (5 bases). V gave up 1 base and J gave up 5 bases, with 14 bases separating them. Germline values: CDR1 SQVTM, CDR2 ANQGSEA. The CDR3 has 14 amino acids. CDR3 in DNA: TGCAGCGTTGAAGGGGGGACGGAAGAATATGGCTACACCTTC. Protein sequence: CSVEGGTEEYGYTF.

The chain joins TRBV6-1 to TRBJ1-5; no definite D call. Looked up from germline, CDR1 is MNHNS and CDR2 is SASEGT. This CDR3 has 15 residues. V was clipped by 7 bases and J by 0 bases, with 13 bases between them. Here the CDR3 DNA reads TGTGCCAGCAAAACCCTACTGAATAGCAATCAGCCCCAGCATTTT. Translated: CASKTLLNSNQPQHF.

On this clone: Other DNA sequences in this sample translate to the same CDR3. The rearrangement links TRBV10-3 to TRBJ1-5; 9 bases fit TRBD1. The trim removed 11 bases at V and 3 bases at J, leaving 5 bases unmatched. The CDR3 covers 13 residues. From germline, CDR1 is ENHRY and CDR2 SYGVKD. The CDR3 protein is CASGTGTNQPQHF. The CDR3 DNA sequence: TGTGCCTCGGGGACAGGGACCAATCAGCCCCAGCATTTT.

The rearrangement uses TRBV6-1 and TRBJ2-2; 9 bases agree with TRBD1. The germline V gene has CDR1 MNHNS and CDR2 SASEGT. The CDR3 loop spans 16 amino acids. The ends lost 1 base at V and 4 bases at J; junction bases unmatched: 4. The CDR3 DNA follows: TGTGCCAGCAGTGAAGGGTTGGACAGGGGCACCGGGGAGCTGTTTTTT. The encoded protein is CASSEGLDRGTGELFF.

V and J are TRBV28 and TRBJ2-1, with 8 positions matching TRBD2. Germline V gene lookup returns CDR1 MDHEN and CDR2 SYDVKM. This CDR3 region has 14 residues. Trimming at V came to 11 bases and at J to 4 bases, leaving 10 bases not matched to a gene. CDR3 sequence (DNA): TGTGCCTCCCACCGGGGGGGCAGTTACAATGAGCAGTTCTTC. Translated, it gives CASHRGGSYNEQFF.